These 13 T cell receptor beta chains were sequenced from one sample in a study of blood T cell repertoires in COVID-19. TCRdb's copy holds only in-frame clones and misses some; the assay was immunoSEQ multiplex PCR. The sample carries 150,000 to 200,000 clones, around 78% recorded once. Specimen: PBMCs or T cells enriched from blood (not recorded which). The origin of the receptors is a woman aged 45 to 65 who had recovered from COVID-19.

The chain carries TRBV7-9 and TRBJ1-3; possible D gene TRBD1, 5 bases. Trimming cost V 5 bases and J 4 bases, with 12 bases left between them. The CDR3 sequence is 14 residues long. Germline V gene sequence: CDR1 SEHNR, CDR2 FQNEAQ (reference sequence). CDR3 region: CASSETVIGNTIYF. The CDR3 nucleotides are TGTGCCAGCAGCGAGACAGTGATCGGAAACACCATATATTTT.

The CDR3 region has the DNA TGTGCCATCAGCCCGGGGGTATCTGGAAACACCATATATTTT. It encodes CAISPGVSGNTIYF. The rearrangement links TRBV10-3 to TRBJ1-3; D is perhaps TRBD1 (5 bases). CDR1 ENHRY and CDR2 SYGVKD come from the germline V gene. The ends were cut back, 6 bases at V and 1 base at J, with 10 bases in the middle. CDR3 size: 14 residues.

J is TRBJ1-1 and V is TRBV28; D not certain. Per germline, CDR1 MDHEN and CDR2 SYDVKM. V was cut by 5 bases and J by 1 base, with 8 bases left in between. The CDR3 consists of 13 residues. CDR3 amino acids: CASSLRGNTEAFF. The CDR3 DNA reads TGTGCCAGCAGTCTTCGAGGGAACACTGAAGCTTTCTTT. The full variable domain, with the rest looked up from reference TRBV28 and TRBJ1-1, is DVKVTQSSRYLVKRTGEKVFLECVQDMDHENMFWYRQDPGLGLRLIYFSYDVKMKEKGDIPEGYSVSREKKERFSLILESASTNQTSMYLCASSLRGNTEAFFGQGTRLTVV.

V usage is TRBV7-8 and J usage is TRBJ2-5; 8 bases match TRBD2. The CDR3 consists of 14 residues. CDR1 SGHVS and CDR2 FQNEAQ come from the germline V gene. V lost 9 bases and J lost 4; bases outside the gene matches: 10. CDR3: CASHPGGAGETQYF. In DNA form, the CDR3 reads TGTGCCAGTCACCCCGGGGGGGCAGGAGAGACCCAGTACTTC.

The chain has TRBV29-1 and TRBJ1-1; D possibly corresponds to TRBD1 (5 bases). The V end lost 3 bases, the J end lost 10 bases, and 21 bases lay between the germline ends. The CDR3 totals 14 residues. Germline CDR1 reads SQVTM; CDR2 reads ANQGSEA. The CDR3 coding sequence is TGCAGCGTTGAGACCCTTCACAAACGCGGGGGAGCTTTCTTT. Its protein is CSVETLHKRGGAFF.

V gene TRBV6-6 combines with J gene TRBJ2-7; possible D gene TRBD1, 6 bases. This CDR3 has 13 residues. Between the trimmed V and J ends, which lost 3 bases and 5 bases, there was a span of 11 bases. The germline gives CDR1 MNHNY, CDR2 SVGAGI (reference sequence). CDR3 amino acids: CASSYPDSHEQYV. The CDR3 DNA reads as TGTGCCAGCAGTTATCCGGACAGCCACGAGCAGTACGTC.

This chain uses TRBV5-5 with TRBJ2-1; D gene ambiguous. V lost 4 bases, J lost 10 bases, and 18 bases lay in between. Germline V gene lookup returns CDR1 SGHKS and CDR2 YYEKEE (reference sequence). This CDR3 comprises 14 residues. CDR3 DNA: TGTGCCAGCAGCCACATGACACAACCTCGGGAGCAGTTCTTC. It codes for CASSHMTQPREQFF.

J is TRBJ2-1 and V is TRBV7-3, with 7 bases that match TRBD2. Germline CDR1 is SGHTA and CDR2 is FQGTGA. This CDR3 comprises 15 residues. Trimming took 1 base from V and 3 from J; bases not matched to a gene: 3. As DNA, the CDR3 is TGTGCCAGCAGCTTAAGGGGGGGTTTCTACAATGAGCAGTTCTTC. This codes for CASSLRGGFYNEQFF.

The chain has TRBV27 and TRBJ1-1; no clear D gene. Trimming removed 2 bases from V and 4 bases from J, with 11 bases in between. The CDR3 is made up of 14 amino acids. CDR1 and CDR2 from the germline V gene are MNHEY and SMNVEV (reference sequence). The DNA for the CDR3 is TGTGCCAGCAGTTTAGGGAGAACGGGCACTGAAGCTTTCTTT. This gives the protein CASSLGRTGTEAFF.

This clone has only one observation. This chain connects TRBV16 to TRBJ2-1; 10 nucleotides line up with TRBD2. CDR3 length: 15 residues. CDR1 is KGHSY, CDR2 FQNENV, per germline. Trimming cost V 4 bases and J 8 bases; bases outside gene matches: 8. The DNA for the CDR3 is TGTGCCAGCAGCCCAGTAGCGGGGGGCATTGATGAGCAGTTCTTC. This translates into CASSPVAGGIDEQFF.

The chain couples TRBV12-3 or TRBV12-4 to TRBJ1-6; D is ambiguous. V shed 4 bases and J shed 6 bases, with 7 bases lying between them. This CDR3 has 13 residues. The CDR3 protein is CASSWYGNSPLHF. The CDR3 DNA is TGTGCCAGCAGTTGGTACGGTAATTCACCCCTCCACTTT.

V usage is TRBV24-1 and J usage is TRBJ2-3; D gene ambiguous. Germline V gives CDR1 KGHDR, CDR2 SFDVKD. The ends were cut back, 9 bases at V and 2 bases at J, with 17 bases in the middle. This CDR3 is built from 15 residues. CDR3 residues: CATGTSRLYTDTQYF. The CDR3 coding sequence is TGTGCCACCGGCACAAGTAGACTCTACACAGATACGCAGTATTTT.

In nucleotides, the CDR3 is TGTGCCAGCAGCTACACAGGGATCGGCGAAAAACTGTTTTTT. Its protein is CASSYTGIGEKLFF. The chain has TRBV9 and TRBJ1-4; the D gene is possibly TRBD1 (6 bases). CDR3 size: 14 residues. Germline CDR1 and CDR2: SGDLS and YYNGEE. V was shortened by 4 bases and J by 8 bases, with 15 bases between the two germline ends.